The 24 T cell receptor beta chains in this list originate from one sample, sequenced in a study of cytomegalovirus exposure and HLA in healthy donors. The PCR made use of 60 Vbeta and 13 Jbeta primers. TCRdb's table, derived via immunoSEQ multiplex PCR, lists solely in-frame clones and lacks some. Of around 90,000 clones listed, about three fifths are singletons. The specimen was PBMCs. The receptors were gathered from a woman aged 30 to 39 in good health and CMV-seropositive.

The V and J genes are TRBV29-1 and TRBJ1-2; TRBD1 agrees at 11 bases. The CDR3 is 14 amino acids. Trimming at V came to 4 bases and at J to 3 bases, leaving 4 bases not matched to a gene. Germline CDR1 is SQVTM and CDR2 is ANQGSEA. The CDR3 bases are TGCAGCGTTGGGGGACAGGGGGTTTACTATGGCTACACCTTC. Encoded protein: CSVGGQGVYYGYTF.

V and J are TRBV10-3 and TRBJ1-3, with 7 bases matching TRBD1. The CDR3 length is 16 residues. V shed 5 bases, J shed 0 bases, and the junction held 7 bases outside the gene matches. The V gene's germline CDR1 is ENHRY and CDR2 SYGVKD. The CDR3 sequence is CAISKGQDYSGNTIYF. In nucleotides, the CDR3 is TGTGCCATCAGTAAAGGACAGGACTACTCTGGAAACACCATATATTTT.

V and J are TRBV5-1 and TRBJ1-2; TRBD1 might be the D (6 bases). The CDR3 spans 15 residues. Trimming removed 7 bases from V and 5 bases from J, with 21 bases in between. Germline assignment: CDR1 SGHRS and CDR2 YFSETQ. CDR3 loop: CASGSGQPISYGYTF. The CDR3 DNA reads as TGCGCCAGCGGGTCCGGACAGCCGATTTCGTATGGCTACACCTTC.

This chain uses TRBV5-6 with TRBJ1-2; 7 positions match TRBD1. The germline gives CDR1 SGHDT, CDR2 YYEEEE. The CDR3 loop spans 15 amino acids. The ends lost 2 bases at V and 0 bases at J; junction bases unmatched: 4. The CDR3 nucleotides read TGTGCCAGCAGCTTACAGACAGGGTCTAACTATGGCTACACCTTC. Amino acids: CASSLQTGSNYGYTF.

This clone was seen a few times. This chain joins TRBV5-1 and TRBJ2-4; the match to TRBD2 covers 11 bases. The junction had 12 bases not matched to a gene; V was cut back by 5 bases and J by 8 bases. CDR1 and CDR2 (germline): SGHRS, YFSETQ. The CDR3 is made up of 16 amino acids. The CDR3 bases are TGCGCCAGCAGGGGGGGGACTAGCGGTCCGGGGGACATTCAGTACTTC. It codes for CASRGGTSGPGDIQYF.

This clone has more than one count but fewer than ten. The chain employs TRBV6-1 and TRBJ2-5; tentative D call: TRBD2 (5 bases). Deletions cut 4 bases from V and 5 bases from J, with 14 bases between. The CDR3 is made up of 14 amino acids. Germline values: CDR1 MNHNS, CDR2 SASEGT. CDR3 residues: CASSVLVKVETQYF. The CDR3 DNA reads as TGTGCCAGCAGTGTACTAGTTAAGGTCGAGACCCAGTACTTC.

The chain has TRBV10-3 and TRBJ2-1, with D uncertain. This CDR3 has 13 residues. Germline V gene sequence: CDR1 ENHRY, CDR2 SYGVKD. V lost 8 bases and J 5 bases, leaving 13 bases between the germline ends. The CDR3, as DNA: TGTGCCATCGCGAGGCTAGTAGACAATGAGCAGTTCTTC. Residues: CAIARLVDNEQFF.

The chain recombines TRBV2 with TRBJ1-2; TRBD1 matches 7 bases. Germline V CDR1 and CDR2: SNHLY, FYNNEI. This CDR3 has 13 residues. V shed 5 bases and J 4 bases; nucleotides not matched to a gene: 4. The CDR3 reads CASSNDRVYGYTF. The DNA for the CDR3 is TGTGCCAGCAGTAACGACAGGGTCTATGGCTACACCTTC.

A few counts support this clone. The chain carries TRBV7-8 and TRBJ1-6; TRBD1 matches at 8 bases. CDR3 length: 15 residues. Unmatched junction bases numbered 3, after V lost 1 base and J lost 7 bases. The germline V gene encodes CDR1 SGHVS and CDR2 FQNEAQ. The CDR3 reads CASSLDGTGNSPLHF. The CDR3 DNA is TGTGCCAGCAGCTTAGATGGGACAGGCAATTCACCCCTCCACTTT.

The chain has TRBV2 and TRBJ1-5; TRBD1 aligns across 10 bases. After removal of 5 bases from V and 2 bases from J, the junction contained 9 bases not matched to a gene. The germline CDR1 and CDR2 sequences are SNHLY and FYNNEI. This CDR3 spans 17 amino acids. For the CDR3, the DNA is TGTGCCAGCAGTCACACCGGGACAGGGGAGGGCAATCAGCCCCAGCATTTT. Translated: CASSHTGTGEGNQPQHF.

The chain combines TRBV9 with TRBJ2-7; no definite D call. The CDR3 covers 13 residues. Trimming shortened V by 0 bases and J by 1 base, and 5 bases separated the two germline ends. The germline V gene encodes CDR1 SGDLS and CDR2 YYNGEE. The CDR3 loop reads CASSVGQSYEQYF. In DNA form, the CDR3 reads TGTGCCAGCAGCGTAGGCCAGTCCTACGAGCAGTACTTC.

In its sample, this clone was seen a few times. The chain recombines TRBV15 with TRBJ1-5; D remains ambiguous. The germline V gene has CDR1 LNHNV and CDR2 YYDKDF (reference sequence). Trimming removed 5 bases from V and 0 bases from J, with 8 bases in between. The length of the CDR3 is 14 residues. The CDR3 coding sequence is TGTGCCACCAGCGAGAGATATAGCAATCAGCCCCAGCATTTT. Protein sequence: CATSERYSNQPQHF. Full variable domain (outside the CDR3, taken from reference TRBV15 and TRBJ1-5): DAMVIQNPRYQVTQFGKPVTLSCSQTLNHNVMYWYQQKSSQAPKLLFHYYDKDFNNEADTPDNFQSRRPNTSFCFLDIRSPGLGDTAMYLCATSERYSNQPQHFGDGTRLSIL.

V gene TRBV5-4 combines with J gene TRBJ2-5, with TRBD1 as a possible D gene (6 bases). Deletions cut 4 bases from V and 4 bases from J, with 17 bases between. The CDR3 loop spans 15 amino acids. Germline V gene lookup returns CDR1 SGHNT and CDR2 YYREEE (reference sequence). CDR3: CASSPGQSHGETQYF. The DNA for the CDR3 is TGTGCCAGCAGCCCAGGACAGTCTCATGGAGAGACCCAGTACTTC.

This clone was counted a few times. This chain links TRBV4-2 with TRBJ1-3; D might be TRBD1 (5 bases). Germline assignment: CDR1 LGHNA and CDR2 YNFKEQ. The V gene lost 3 bases and the J gene lost 0 bases, with 18 bases spanning the gap. CDR3 length equals 18 residues. The CDR3 protein is CASSQVGRGLYSGNTIYF. The CDR3 DNA follows: TGTGCCAGCAGCCAGGTGGGCCGGGGACTGTACTCTGGAAACACCATATATTTT.

This CDR3 reads CASSWASGGTEAFF. DNA for the CDR3: TGTGCCAGCAGCTGGGCCTCGGGGGGGACTGAAGCTTTCTTT. This chain uses TRBV7-2 with TRBJ1-1; the D gene is possibly TRBD1 (5 bases). The germline gives CDR1 SGHTA, CDR2 FQGNSA. CDR3 length: 14 residues. Between the trimmed V and J ends, which lost 4 bases and 5 bases, there was a span of 14 bases.

The V gene is TRBV18, the J gene TRBJ1-6, with 8 bases fitting TRBD1. Per the germline V gene, CDR1 is KGHSH and CDR2 is LQKENI. The CDR3 is 15 residues long. V shed 1 base, J shed 10 bases, and the junction held 6 bases outside the gene matches. CDR3 amino acids: CASSPLQGAESPLHF. The CDR3 DNA reads TGTGCCAGCTCACCACTTCAGGGGGCGGAATCACCCCTCCACTTT.

This clone was picked up a small number of times. V is TRBV7-9 and J is TRBJ1-5; a weak D match, TRBD1 (5 bases). The CDR3 sequence is 13 residues long. CDR1 is SEHNR, CDR2 FQNEAQ, per germline (reference sequence). The V and J ends lost 5 bases and 9 bases respectively, with 14 bases between them. This CDR3 reads CASSPQGIGPQHF. Written as DNA, the CDR3 is TGTGCCAGCAGCCCCCAGGGAATAGGGCCCCAGCATTTT.

The chain uses TRBV7-3 and TRBJ2-2; 7 nucleotides align to TRBD1. Trimming removed 3 bases from V and 2 bases from J; junction bases left unmatched: 18. Looked up from germline, CDR1 is SGHTA and CDR2 is FQGTGA. This CDR3 contains 20 residues. The CDR3 spells CASSFPKRHDRAVNTGELFF. The DNA for the CDR3 is TGTGCCAGCAGCTTCCCGAAAAGACATGACAGGGCTGTTAACACCGGGGAGCTGTTTTTT. The variable domain in full, with the rest retrieved from reference TRBV7-3 and TRBJ2-2, is GAGVSQTPSNKVTEKGKYVELRCDPISGHTALYWYRQSLGQGPEFLIYFQGTGAADDSGLPNDRFFAVRPEGSVSTLKIQRTERGDSAVYLCASSFPKRHDRAVNTGELFFGEGSRLTVL.

The V gene is TRBV19, the J gene TRBJ2-3, with D possibly TRBD1 on 6 matching bases. Germline V gene lookup returns CDR1 LNHDA and CDR2 SQIVND (reference sequence). V gave up 2 bases and J gave up 1 base, with 10 bases separating them. The CDR3 contains 15 residues. The CDR3 protein is CASSIFPGGTDTQYF. Written as DNA, the CDR3 is TGTGCCAGTAGTATATTTCCAGGGGGCACAGATACGCAGTATTTT.

The rearrangement uses TRBV29-1 and TRBJ2-5; 12 bases match TRBD2. V dropped 6 bases and J dropped 7; count of bases not matched to a gene: 3. This CDR3 comprises 12 residues. The germline CDR1 and CDR2 sequences are SQVTM and ANQGSEA. The CDR3 is CSVPGLAGTQYF. The DNA for the CDR3 is TGCAGCGTCCCGGGACTAGCGGGGACCCAGTACTTC.

This clone was detected only a few times. The V and J genes are TRBV19 and TRBJ1-1, with TRBD1 identical over 7 bases. Germline CDR1 is LNHDA and CDR2 is SQIVND (reference sequence). The CDR3 contains 16 residues. Trimming took 1 base from V and 4 from J; bases not matched to a gene: 9. The CDR3 region has the DNA TGTGCCAGTAGTATAGGACAGGGAAGGGGACGCACTGAAGCTTTCTTT. It yields the protein CASSIGQGRGRTEAFF.

CDR3 nucleotides: TGTGCCAGCAGCCGCGGACTTACGAGCTATGGCTACACCTTC. Translating it yields CASSRGLTSYGYTF. This rearrangement joins TRBV14 to TRBJ1-2; no definite D call. There are 14 residues in the CDR3. Trimming removed 4 bases at V and 4 bases at J, with 13 bases between. The germline CDR1 and CDR2 sequences are SGHDN and FVKESK.

V is TRBV2 and J is TRBJ2-6; D is perhaps TRBD2 (6 bases). Per the germline V gene, CDR1 is SNHLY and CDR2 is FYNNEI. CDR3 size: 18 residues. Deletions cut 6 bases from V and 0 bases from J, with 18 bases between. In DNA form, the CDR3 reads TGTGCCAGCAGAAGCCCGGGACTCCGGAACTCTGGGGCCAACGTCCTGACTTTC. Translated: CASRSPGLRNSGANVLTF.

The chain employs TRBV18 and TRBJ1-2; D is unresolved. The length of the CDR3 is 14 residues. V lost 5 bases, J lost 0 bases, and 10 bases lay in between. The germline CDR1 and CDR2 sequences are KGHSH and LQKENI. CDR3 DNA: TGTGCCAGCTCAAGAGATCCTCCTAACTATGGCTACACCTTC. Encoded protein: CASSRDPPNYGYTF.